The clone carrying this T cell receptor (beta chain) was found a few times. Its antigen is not identified. Noted treatment: oral pan-JAK inhibitor, 5-10 mg twice daily. Sorting of CD4+ and CD8+ T cells was performed on PBMCs. These data are taken from a study of CD8+ T cells in alopecia areata. Study background: Treated patients swallowed 5 to 10 mg of oral tofacitinib twice daily. Percentage of affected scalp area was the basis on which treated patients' severity was scored. Study results and caveats: Lesional scalp, notably in alopecia totalis/universalis, had clonality above that of normal scalp.

Following extraction, RNA underwent reverse transcription to cDNA, which served as the sequencing template. Sequenced by immunoSEQ multiplex PCR; TCRdb stores in-frame clones only, minus some. The data show about 140,000 clones, around 87% seen once. Sample: CD8+ T cells sorted from blood, taken at week 4, from a patient treated with tofacitinib. This sequence was found in a human donor with alopecia areata.

CDR3 region: CSVGQAQETQYF. The CDR3 nucleotides are TGCAGCGTGGGACAGGCCCAAGAGACCCAGTACTTC. The chain joins TRBV29-1 to TRBJ2-5; 8 nucleotides align to TRBD1. This CDR3 spans 12 amino acids. The ends lost 6 bases at V and 1 base at J; junction bases unmatched: 1. CDR1 SQVTM and CDR2 ANQGSEA come from the germline V gene. Supplemented by reference TRBV29-1 and TRBJ2-5, the full variable domain reads SAVISQKPSRDICQRGTSLTIQCQVDSQVTMMFWYRQQPGQSLTLIATANQGSEATYESGFVIDKFPISRPNLTFSTLTVSNMSPEDSSIYLCSVGQAQETQYFGPGTRLLVL.